The 14 T cell receptor beta chains presented below share a single source sample, sequenced in a study of control samples from healthy donors and cancer patients. Clones were sequenced by immunoSEQ multiplex PCR, and TCRdb holds only the in-frame ones, with some missing. The data hold 100,000 or so clones, with around 80% observed a single time. The sample comprised blood. These receptors were taken from a woman between 55 and 75 years old in good health.

The rearrangement uses TRBV7-9 and TRBJ2-7; D is ambiguous. Trimming pared 5 bases from V and 7 bases from J, leaving 12 bases between. Germline CDR1 is SEHNR and CDR2 is FQNEAQ (reference sequence). This CDR3 contains 12 residues. The CDR3 reads CASSPGSREQYF. CDR3 bases: TGTGCCAGCAGCCCAGGTTCTCGGGAGCAGTACTTC.

The V and J genes are TRBV5-6 and TRBJ2-1; 11 nucleotides agree with TRBD1. Germline trimming cut 7 bases from V and 0 bases from J; bases unmatched to any gene: 9. This CDR3 is built from 17 residues. CDR1 SGHDT and CDR2 YYEEEE come from the germline V gene. The CDR3 DNA follows: TGTGCCAGCTTCCGGACAGGGGGCTTCGGCTCCTACAATGAGCAGTTCTTC. This gives the protein CASFRTGGFGSYNEQFF.

The chain uses TRBV3-1 (or the pseudogene TRBV3-2) and TRBJ2-7, with D maybe TRBD1 (5 bases). V was cut by 1 base and J by 5 bases, with 12 bases left in between. CDR1 LGHDT and CDR2 YNNKEL come from the germline V gene (reference sequence). The CDR3 is made up of 14 amino acids. The CDR3 sequence is CASSQVQGLDEQYF. Here the CDR3 DNA reads TGTGCCAGCAGCCAAGTTCAGGGATTAGACGAGCAGTACTTC.

The gene calls are TRBV5-1 and TRBJ2-7, with 9 bases fitting TRBD1. Unmatched junction bases numbered 10, after V lost 0 bases and J lost 9 bases. CDR3 length equals 15 residues. Germline V lookup: CDR1 SGHRS, CDR2 YFSETQ. The CDR3 here is CASSLALDRGLGQYF. In DNA, the CDR3 is TGCGCCAGCAGCTTGGCCTTGGACAGGGGCCTGGGGCAGTACTTC.

The V gene is TRBV7-9, the J gene TRBJ2-2; TRBD1 might be the D (5 bases). The V and J ends lost 5 bases and 4 bases respectively, with 14 bases between them. The germline V gene encodes CDR1 SEHNR and CDR2 FQNEAQ (reference sequence). The CDR3 length is 15 residues. CDR3 protein: CASSKRQGSTGELFF. The CDR3 coding sequence is TGTGCCAGCAGCAAAAGGCAGGGTAGCACCGGGGAGCTGTTTTTT. Combining the CDR3 with reference TRBV7-9 and TRBJ2-2 gives the whole variable domain DTGVSQNPRHKITKRGQNVTFRCDPISEHNRLYWYRQTLGQGPEFLTYFQNEAQLEKSRLLSDRFSAERPKGSFSTLEIQRTEQGDSAMYLCASSKRQGSTGELFFGEGSRLTVL.

This rearrangement joins TRBV5-6 to TRBJ2-1; D possibly uses TRBD1 or TRBD2 (6 bases each). The V end was cut by 1 base, the J end by 5 bases, with 19 bases between. This CDR3 comprises 17 residues. The germline CDR1 and CDR2 sequences are SGHDT and YYEEEE. The CDR3 loop is CASSLSLSGAGHNEQFF. CDR3 DNA sequence: TGTGCCAGCAGCTTGTCCCTTTCGGGGGCTGGCCACAATGAGCAGTTCTTC. The entire variable domain, with the rest obtained from reference TRBV5-6 and TRBJ2-1, is as follows: DAGVTQSPTHLIKTRGQQVTLRCSPKSGHDTVSWYQQALGQGPQFIFQYYEEEERQRGNFPDRFSGHQFPNYSSELNVNALLLGDSALYLCASSLSLSGAGHNEQFFGPGTRLTVL.

The genes are TRBV9 and TRBJ1-3, with no clear D. Trimming left V 5 bases short and J 1 base short, with 13 bases between. Germline CDR1 SGDLS, CDR2 YYNGEE. CDR3 length equals 15 residues. CDR3 nucleotides: TGTGCCAGCAGTGCCATCGGAAAATCTGGAAACACCATATATTTT. This codes for CASSAIGKSGNTIYF.

The V call is TRBV28, the J call TRBJ1-2; 10 bases match TRBD1. V trimming: 8 bases; J trimming: 8 bases; junction bases outside the gene matches: 5. Per the germline V gene, CDR1 is MDHEN and CDR2 is SYDVKM. The CDR3 extends over 12 amino acids. The CDR3 loop reads CASLGQGDGYTF. The CDR3 coding sequence is TGTGCCAGCCTTGGACAGGGGGACGGCTACACCTTC.

The chain joins TRBV5-6 to TRBJ1-6, with D uncertain. The CDR3 has 16 residues. V lost 4 bases and J lost 0, with 11 bases in between. Germline lookup yields CDR1 SGHDT and CDR2 YYEEEE. Here the CDR3 DNA reads TGTGCCAGCAGCCAGGACGGACTCTCCTATAATTCACCCCTCCACTTT. Its translation is CASSQDGLSYNSPLHF.

V gene TRBV6-6 combines with J gene TRBJ2-5; D perhaps matches TRBD2 (6 bases). The germline CDR1 and CDR2 sequences are MNHNY and SVGAGI (reference sequence). V was cut by 2 bases and J by 5 bases, with 15 bases left in between. The CDR3 contains 15 residues. CDR3 amino acids: CASSYRGGMKETQYF. The CDR3 DNA reads as TGTGCCAGCAGTTACCGAGGCGGGATGAAGGAGACCCAGTACTTC.

V usage is TRBV19 and J usage is TRBJ1-5; possibly TRBD1 for D (6 bases). Per germline, CDR1 LNHDA and CDR2 SQIVND (reference sequence). The ends were cut back, 7 bases at V and 5 bases at J, with 21 bases in the middle. CDR3 length: 16 residues. The CDR3 sequence: CASTLDRGGSDQPQHF. CDR3 in DNA: TGTGCCAGTACCTTGGATCGCGGGGGCTCCGATCAGCCCCAGCATTTT. The whole variable domain, filled in from reference TRBV19 and TRBJ1-5, reads DGGITQSPKYLFRKEGQNVTLSCEQNLNHDAMYWYRQDPGQGLRLIYYSQIVNDFQKGDIAEGYSVSREKKESFPLTVTSAQKNPTAFYLCASTLDRGGSDQPQHFGDGTRLSIL.

The chain has TRBV6-6 and TRBJ2-7, with 7 bases identical to TRBD2. Germline values: CDR1 MNHNY, CDR2 SVGAGI (reference sequence). CDR3 length equals 15 residues. Losses at the gene ends were 7 bases for V and 5 bases for J; bases not matched to a gene: 14. CDR3 nucleotides: TGTGCCAGCATGTCCGGGAGGACTAACTCTGACGAGCAGTACTTC. Its translation is CASMSGRTNSDEQYF.

This sequence joins TRBV6-2 or TRBV6-3 and TRBJ1-6; no firm D call. Germline assignment: CDR1 MNHEY and CDR2 SVGEGT. The V end was cut by 0 bases, the J end by 3 bases, with 12 bases between. The CDR3 is 17 amino acids. The CDR3 coding sequence is TGTGCCAGCAGTTACTCGAGGGTAGACTACTATAATTCACCCCTCCACTTT. Translation gives CASSYSRVDYYNSPLHF.

V and J are TRBV14 and TRBJ2-1; 11 bases are shared with TRBD2. Germline values: CDR1 SGHDN, CDR2 FVKESK. J lost 5 bases, V lost 4 bases, and 13 bases had no gene match. There are 18 residues in the CDR3. The DNA for the CDR3 is TGTGCCAGCAGCCTAATTTGGGGCGGGACTAGCGGAAACAATGAGCAGTTCTTC. This translates into CASSLIWGGTSGNNEQFF. The full variable domain, completed using reference TRBV14 and TRBJ2-1, is EAGVTQFPSHSVIEKGQTVTLRCDPISGHDNLYWYRRVMGKEIKFLLHFVKESKQDESGMPNNRFLAERTGGTYSTLKVQPAELEDSGVYFCASSLIWGGTSGNNEQFFGPGTRLTVL.